This TCR beta chain was sequenced during a study of T cells after yellow fever vaccination. UMIs were added to TCR cDNA along with a universal primer site when it was made by 5'RACE template switching. TCRdb re-called the 5' RACE reads through MiXCR, storing one row per CDR3 protein. The data show just under 600,000 distinct CDR3 sequences, approximately 12% seen once. The CDR3 extends over 11 amino acids. Per the germline V gene, CDR1 is DFQATT and CDR2 is SNEGSKA (reference sequence). Trimming left V 6 bases short and J 5 bases short, with 10 bases between. This rearrangement joins TRBV20-1 to TRBJ2-5; unclear D gene. The receptor's source is a man in his thirties or forties who received the YFV17D yellow fever vaccine. The starting material was PBMCs, obtained on the day of the yellow fever booster vaccination. CDR3 in DNA: TGCAGTGCGACGTTCGGGGAGACCCAGTACTTC. As protein: CSATFGETQYF.